The clone carrying this TCR beta chain was picked up many times. No antigen is known for it. The data were taken from a study of CD8 T cells in ankylosing spondylitis. Study results and limitations: Reactive arthritis synovial fluid and blood previously showed some of these motif variants. One TCR beta motif, made up of several highly homologous variants, appeared characteristic of ankylosing spondylitis blood. Disease-linked clones had a CD8+ phenotype and relatively low frequency in peripheral blood. In ankylosing spondylitis patients, matched synovial fluid reportedly showed significant enrichment of disease-linked clones.

Trimming took 6 bases from V and 0 from J; bases not matched to a gene: 4. CDR3 size: 13 residues. CDR1 is DFQATT and CDR2 is SNEGSKA in the germline V gene (reference sequence). From the 5' RACE reads, TCRdb called clonotypes with MiXCR, one entry per CDR3 protein. This sample has roughly 280,000 distinct CDR3 sequences, with about 19% found just once. The specimen was blood, either unsorted or a sorted T cell fraction (not recorded which). The sequence was collected from a male donor with ankylosing spondylitis or in good health (not recorded which). The chain carries TRBV20-1 and TRBJ1-1, with 7 bases lining up with TRBD1. The CDR3 sequence: CSAKGQLNTEAFF. Written as DNA, the CDR3 is TGCAGTGCGAAGGGACAGCTGAACACTGAAGCTTTCTTT.